What follows is one T cell receptor beta chain and its context. Its frequency places this clonotype as medium-sized (0.01 to 0.1%); no count is recorded. Its antigen is still unknown. The data originate from a study of CXCR3-negative and CXCR3-positive naive CD8 T cells (dated by TCRdb to the late 2010s). For the wider study: In total, 130 million to 150 million TRB reads were obtained, corresponding to roughly 1.5 +/- 0.3 million reads per library. Data from around ten donors, pooled across two independent experiments, went into the diversity and physicochemical repertoire analyses. The TRBV-TRBJ cluster analysis covered naive subsets from roughly 5 donors and memory cells from 3 donors.

CDR1 is given as SGHTA and CDR2 as FQGNSA, both from the germline V gene. Measured from the cysteine to the phenylalanine, the CDR3 is 15 residues long. No DNA has been recorded. For every CD8+ T cell subset, over 250,000 cells were flow-sorted straight into RLT lysis buffer, and each subset was sorted in triplicate. To exclude memory contaminants, naive CD8+ T cells were stringently defined as CD45RO-CCR7+CD27+CD95-. Peripheral blood mononuclear cells were isolated from buffy coats by standard density gradient centrifugation. Naive CXCR3-negative and CXCR3-positive CD8+ T cells were flow-sorted on a FACSAria III. Total RNA was extracted from sorted cells using an RNeasy Mini Kit. Results the study describes overall, beyond this receptor: Within the same donor, TRBV-TRBJ usage looked similar between naive CXCR3-negative and CXCR3-positive cells, but memory cells had distinct patterns. Freshly isolated PBMCs were used for most assays because CXCR3 expression partially decreased after cryopreservation. Compared with CXCR3-negative naive cells, CXCR3-positive naive cells had TRB CDR3s with higher hydrophobicity (lower Kidera factor 4), lower energy, and higher strength and volume indices. Comparably high repertoire diversity was found in both naive subsets, whereas much lower repertoire diversity was found in memory CD8+ T cells. Because surface CD5, which is linked to self-reactivity in mice, was comparable between the naive subsets, TCR interaction strength was also inferred from TRB CDR3 physicochemical properties.

Sequencing took place on a NextSeq 550. The Human TCR Profiling Kit (MiLaboratory) was used to prepare UMI-labeled 5' RACE TRB cDNA libraries. cDNA synthesis used the entire amount of extracted RNA, and PCR amplification then used the entire amount of cDNA produced. Libraries were prepared in parallel with an identical number of PCR cycles. The study's processing was this. With a requirement of at least two reads per UMI, MIGEC and MiXCR extracted about 50,000 +/- 10,000 unique UMI-labeled TRB cDNA molecules per library. An average of approximately 40,000 +/- 10,000 functional in-frame TRB CDR3 nucleotide clonotypes without stop codons was found per library. After each sample was downsampled to 5000 UMI-labeled TRB molecules, VDJtools was used to calculate diversity metrics such as normalized Shannon-Wiener and Chao1. VDJtools was used to calculate clonotype-size-weighted physicochemical properties of the central five CDR3 residues, namely interaction energy, strength, volume and Kidera factor 4. TCRdb reprocessed the reads; each CDR3 protein sequence makes one entry, and DNA is unavailable. Clone size and V and J calls follow TCRdb, not the original study. The sample table holds some 9,600 distinct CDR3 sequences. Of the sample, roughly 0.94% falls within the top ten clones.

This receptor was taken from a human donor in good health. Some clones in this sample may be carry-over from other donors' samples. The sequence is built from TRBV7-2 and TRBJ2-5. Sample: naive CXCR3- CD8+ T cells from blood. This specimen's cell subset or site label, interpreted: CD45RO-CCR7+CD27+CD95- naive CD8+ T cells lacking CXCR3 (TNR3-). The CDR3: CASSLVRTPQETQYF.